Listed below are T cell receptor beta chains from one sample, sequenced in a study of cytomegalovirus exposure and HLA in healthy donors. The method was immunoSEQ multiplex PCR; TCRdb's version includes in-frame clones alone and lacks a portion of them. The top ten clones hold under 1.5% of a sample with about 110,000 clones, nearly 80% of them seen once. What was sequenced was PBMCs. These receptor sequences come from a woman aged 25-40 years in good health and CMV-seronegative. The CDR3 runs from the conserved cysteine through the conserved F or W. A D gene is named only where the DNA matches it firmly. The listing skips clone size in some rows; elsewhere it reads once, few, many or a size class.

NA	TRBV9	NA	TRBJ1-1	TGTGCCAGCAGCGGAATAGACTTCAAAGAAGCTTTCTTT	CASSGIDFKEAFF
TRBD1	TRBV6-1	few	TRBJ1-6	TGTGCCATCCGAGAGACAGGGGTGGGTTCACCCCTCCACTTT	CAIRETGVGSPLHF
NA	TRBV11-3	NA	TRBJ1-2	TGTGCCAGCAGTCAAGACCGGGAAGCCACCTTC	CASSQDREATF
NA	TRBV29-1	NA	TRBJ2-2	TGCAGCGTTTATCCAGCCGGGGGTACGGGGACCGGGGAGCTGTTTTTT	CSVYPAGGTGTGELFF
NA	TRBV10-3	NA	TRBJ1-2	TGTGCCATCAGTGCAGAGTGGAGGTCTGGCTACACCTTC	CAISAEWRSGYTF
NA	TRBV7-7	NA	TRBJ2-5	TGTGCCAGCAGCTTAGCGGGGGGTGGAGAGACCCAGTACTTC	CASSLAGGGETQYF
TRBD1	TRBV5-4	NA	TRBJ1-1	TGTGCCAGCAGCTTCGACAGGGTTAACACTGAAGCTTTCTTT	CASSFDRVNTEAFF
NA	TRBV14	NA	TRBJ1-2	TGTGCCAGCAGCCAAGAATCTGGGGGCGGCGGCTACACCTTC	CASSQESGGGGYTF
TRBD1	TRBV30	NA	TRBJ2-3	TGTGCCTGGAGCCTTGACAGGGGGTCGACAGATACGCAGTATTTT	CAWSLDRGSTDTQYF
NA	TRBV6-6	NA	TRBJ2-7	TGTGCCAGCAGTTACTCCAGGGCCTACGAGCAGTACTTC	CASSYSRAYEQYF
NA	TRBV6-1	NA	TRBJ1-5	TGTGCCAGCAGTGACGCAGGGTCCAATCAGCCCCAGCATTTT	CASSDAGSNQPQHF
NA	TRBV21-1	NA	TRBJ2-7	TGTGCCAGCAGCAAAGCCCAAGATGGGGACAGTTCCTACGAGCAGTACTTC	CASSKAQDGDSSYEQYF
NA	TRBV4-1	NA	TRBJ1-6	TGCGCCAGCAGCCACCCCGGGGGGTCCAATTCACCCCTCCACTTT	CASSHPGGSNSPLHF
TRBD1	TRBV5-4	NA	TRBJ2-7	TGTGCCAGCAGCTGGCACACAGGGGTGGGAGTAAACGAGCAGTACTTC	CASSWHTGVGVNEQYF
TRBD1	TRBV7-2	once	TRBJ1-5	TGTGCCAGCAGCTTACGGACAGGGAGTCAGCCCCAGCATTTT	CASSLRTGSQPQHF
NA	TRBV29-1	NA	TRBJ2-1	TGCAGCGTTATAAAGCCTCAGACAGTCGATGAGCAGTTCTTC	CSVIKPQTVDEQFF
NA	TRBV28	few	TRBJ1-5	TGTGCCAGCAGTTGGGGCAGGACGTGGAATCAGCCCCAGCATTTT	CASSWGRTWNQPQHF
NA	TRBV4-2	NA	TRBJ1-1	TGTGCCAGCAGCCAAGAAATACTAAACCTCGGGGGGCAGAACACTGAAGCTTTCTTT	CASSQEILNLGGQNTEAFF
NA	TRBV28	few	TRBJ1-1	TGTGCCAGCGCCTCGCGTCCCACTGAAGCTTTCTTT	CASASRPTEAFF
TRBD2	TRBV6-1	NA	TRBJ2-1	TGTGCCAGCAGTGCTAGCGGGAGTAACTATGAGCAGTTCTTC	CASSASGSNYEQFF
TRBD2	TRBV9	NA	TRBJ2-1	TGTGCCAGCAGCGTAGCTTGGACTAGCGGGTACAATGAGCAGTTCTTC	CASSVAWTSGYNEQFF
NA	TRBV29-1	NA	TRBJ1-1	TGCAGCGTGGAGGGGACCAATTTGAACACTGAAGCTTTCTTT	CSVEGTNLNTEAFF
NA	TRBV6-1	NA	TRBJ1-5	TGTGCCAGCAGTGTGCGAGGTGGCAATCAGCCCCAGCATTTT	CASSVRGGNQPQHF
TRBD2	TRBV18	NA	TRBJ2-3	TGTGCCAGCTCAACCATTAGCGGGAGGGCCACAGATACGCAGTATTTT	CASSTISGRATDTQYF
NA	TRBV13	NA	TRBJ1-3	TGTGCCAGCAGCTTACAGGGGACTGGAAACACCATATATTTT	CASSLQGTGNTIYF
NA	TRBV4-3	NA	TRBJ2-2	TGCGCCAGCAGCCAAGACAGGGGTGGCTCCGGGGAGCTGTTTTTT	CASSQDRGGSGELFF
TRBD2	TRBV29-1	NA	TRBJ2-7	TGCAGCGTAACTAGCGGGGAGCCCTACGAGCAGTACTTC	CSVTSGEPYEQYF
NA	TRBV6-5	NA	TRBJ2-1	TGTGCCAGCAGTTACTCGGGCGGACAATACAATGAGCAGTTCTTC	CASSYSGGQYNEQFF
NA	TRBV2	NA	TRBJ2-1	TGTGCCAGCAGGTTCGCGGGGGCTTACAATGAGCAGTTCTTC	CASRFAGAYNEQFF
NA	TRBV6-6	NA	TRBJ1-1	TGTGCCAGCAGTTACTCGTATCGGGGCACTGAAGCTTTCTTT	CASSYSYRGTEAFF
NA	TRBV7-2	few	TRBJ2-3	TGTGCCAGCAGCTTCAGGCAGAACACAGATACGCAGTATTTT	CASSFRQNTDTQYF
NA	TRBV13	NA	TRBJ2-7	TGTGCCAGCAGCTTAGGGGGGGCGGAGGACGAGCAGTACTTC	CASSLGGAEDEQYF
TRBD1	TRBV7-9	NA	TRBJ2-7	TGTGCCAGCAGTCAAACGGGACAGGGATACGAGCAGTACTTC	CASSQTGQGYEQYF
TRBD1	TRBV7-9	NA	TRBJ1-5	TGTGCCAGCAGCTCCCACCGGACAGGTAACAATCAGCCCCAGCATTTT	CASSSHRTGNNQPQHF
NA	TRBV7-3	NA	TRBJ1-3	TGTGCCAGCAGCATCCGGGACACTCCTGGCACCATATATTTT	CASSIRDTPGTIYF
TRBD1	TRBV7-2	NA	TRBJ2-3	TGTGCCAGCAGCTCCTGGGACAGGGCTGATACGCAGTATTTT	CASSSWDRADTQYF
NA	TRBV2	NA	TRBJ1-1	TGTGCCAGCAGTCCCCGGACAGCGAACACTGAAGCTTTCTTT	CASSPRTANTEAFF
NA	TRBV6-5	NA	TRBJ1-1	TGTGCCAGCAGTTACATGGGGGAGGGCACTGAAGCTTTCTTT	CASSYMGEGTEAFF
TRBD1	TRBV7-2	few	TRBJ2-1	TGTGCCAGCAGCTTCGGACAGGGACCCTACAATGAGCAGTTCTTC	CASSFGQGPYNEQFF
NA	TRBV7-9	NA	TRBJ2-3	TGTGCCAGCAGCTGCTGCAAGGGGGTTTTCACAGATACGCAGTATTTT	CASSCCKGVFTDTQYF
TRBD1	TRBV6-6	few	TRBJ1-2	TGTGCCAGCAGTTACGGGGACAGCTATGGCTACACCTTC	CASSYGDSYGYTF
TRBD2	TRBV30	NA	TRBJ2-7	TGTGCCTGGAGTTTCGGGGGGGAGACCTACGAGCAGTACTTC	CAWSFGGETYEQYF
TRBD2	TRBV11-2	NA	TRBJ2-7	TGTGCCAGCAGCTCGGTAGGCGGGGGGCCTACCTACGAGCAGTACTTC	CASSSVGGGPTYEQYF
NA	TRBV7-2	NA	TRBJ2-7	TGTGCCAGCAGCTTAGCGCGGGGGACAGGATCCTACGAGCAGTACTTC	CASSLARGTGSYEQYF
NA	TRBV19	NA	TRBJ1-5	TGTGCCAGTAGCCCCCTTGATCAGCCCCAGCATTTT	CASSPLDQPQHF
TRBD1	TRBV5-1	few	TRBJ1-4	TGCGCCAGCAGCCCGGGACAGGGGAGGGATAAACTGTTTTTT	CASSPGQGRDKLFF
NA	TRBV30	NA	TRBJ2-3	TGTGCCTGGAGTATGGGGGCCGACACAGATACGCAGTATTTT	CAWSMGADTDTQYF
TRBD1	TRBV2	NA	TRBJ1-2	TGTGCCAGCAGGCTACGGACAGGGACATCCGATGGCTACACCTTC	CASRLRTGTSDGYTF
TRBD2	TRBV6-1	NA	TRBJ2-5	TGTGCCAGCAGTGAAGATAGCGGGGGGGCAGAGACCCAGTACTTC	CASSEDSGGAETQYF
TRBD2	TRBV29-1	NA	TRBJ2-7	TGCAGTCCCCAATTAGCGGGAGTACCCTACGAGCAGTACTTC	CSPQLAGVPYEQYF
TRBD2	TRBV7-2	NA	TRBJ2-7	TGTGCCAGCAGCTTAGAGCGGATAGCGGGAGGCGAGCAGTACTTC	CASSLERIAGGEQYF
TRBD1	TRBV5-1	NA	TRBJ1-1	TGCGCCAGCAGCTCAGCTACAGGGGTGTCCACTGAAGCTTTCTTT	CASSSATGVSTEAFF
TRBD2	TRBV29-1	NA	TRBJ2-1	TGCAGCGGGGGGACTAGGTCCTACAATGAGCAGTTCTTC	CSGGTRSYNEQFF